The 6 T cell receptor beta chains presented below share a single source sample, sequenced in a study of blood T cell repertoires in COVID-19. Profiled with immunoSEQ multiplex PCR; TCRdb holds only in-frame clones, not every one. The sample contains hundreds of thousands of clones, more than 80% of which appear only once. Sequencing was done on a sample of peripheral blood. The source of these receptors is a woman between 25 and 40 years old with COVID-19, enrolled during active disease.

The chain recombines TRBV10-2 with TRBJ2-7, with 7 bases that match TRBD1. This CDR3 region has 13 residues. J lost 4 bases, V lost 4 bases, and 4 bases had no gene match. Germline values: CDR1 WSHSY, CDR2 SAAADI. CDR3 protein: CASSVQGLYEQYF. The CDR3 bases are TGCGCCAGCAGTGTACAGGGGCTTTACGAGCAGTACTTC.

The chain couples TRBV18 to TRBJ1-5; D is possibly TRBD1 (6 bases). This CDR3 contains 14 residues. V was clipped by 6 bases and J by 4 bases, with 13 bases between them. From germline, CDR1 is KGHSH and CDR2 LQKENI. The CDR3 DNA reads as TGTGCCAGCTCGTTAGACCAGGGGAATCAGCCCCAGCATTTT. Amino acids: CASSLDQGNQPQHF. Complete variable domain (other parts from reference TRBV18 and TRBJ1-5): NAGVMQNPRHLVRRRGQEARLRCSPMKGHSHVYWYRQLPEEGLKFMVYLQKENIIDESGMPKERFSAEFPKEGPSILRIQQVVRGDSAAYFCASSLDQGNQPQHFGDGTRLSIL.

This clone was seen a single time. This rearrangement joins TRBV21-1 to TRBJ2-1; TRBD2, the table's D call, lacks a check against the DNA. TRBV21-1 is labeled a pseudogene. This CDR3 contains 17 residues. The CDR3 sequence: CASSFPPGGVYNGEQFF. In nucleotides, the CDR3 is TGTGCCAGCAGCTTCCCTCCCGGGGGAGTATACAATGGTGAGCAGTTCTTC.

This chain links TRBV9 with TRBJ2-3; the D gene is possibly TRBD2 (5 bases). Per the germline V gene, CDR1 is SGDLS and CDR2 is YYNGEE. V lost 2 bases and J lost 3, with 16 bases in between. The CDR3 covers 16 residues. The CDR3, as DNA: TGTGCCAGCAGCGTGAGGTTGGGAGAAGGAACAGATACGCAGTATTTT. Translated, it gives CASSVRLGEGTDTQYF.

V gene TRBV5-1 combines with J gene TRBJ2-7, with 7 bases lining up with TRBD1. CDR1 and CDR2 (germline): SGHRS, YFSETQ. This CDR3 spans 14 amino acids. After removal of 2 bases from V and 4 bases from J, the junction contained 6 bases not matched to a gene. The CDR3: CASSFGGQQYEQYF. The CDR3 nucleotides read TGCGCCAGCAGCTTTGGGGGACAGCAATACGAGCAGTACTTC.

This chain connects TRBV7-9 to TRBJ2-7; D ambiguous. The CDR3 sequence is 14 residues long. Trimming removed 1 base from V and 2 bases from J, with 9 bases in between. Per germline, CDR1 SEHNR and CDR2 FQNEAQ (reference sequence). Here the CDR3 DNA reads TGTGCCAGCAGCTTAGGGCAGATTCCCTACGAGCAGTACTTC. Translating gives CASSLGQIPYEQYF.